These T cell receptor beta chains were read from a single sample in a study of blood T cell repertoires in COVID-19. Libraries were prepared by immunoSEQ multiplex PCR; TCRdb keeps only in-frame clonotypes and omits some of them. This sample has hundreds of thousands of clones, with just under 85% found just once. The material sequenced was peripheral blood. These receptors all stem from a woman aged 80 or over with acute or convalescent COVID-19. CDR3s include the opening cysteine and the closing phenylalanine or tryptophan. D genes are given only for firm matches. Clone size is given for some rows only: seen once, a few or many times, or a class if the clone is expanded.

clone_size j_call d_call v_call cdr3_length cdr3_aa cdr3_nt
NA TRBJ1-2 TRBD1 TRBV18 18 CASSPPGQGYSGNYGYTF TGTGCCAGCTCACCGCCGGGACAGGGGTATAGTGGTAACTATGGCTACACCTTC
NA TRBJ1-2 TRBD1 TRBV7-2 14 CASSPQGSAYGYTF TGTGCCAGCAGCCCACAGGGGTCTGCCTATGGCTACACCTTC
once TRBJ2-1 TRBD2 TRBV5-4 16 CASSSTSGSSYNEQFF TGTGCCAGCAGCTCGACTAGCGGAAGCTCCTACAATGAGCAGTTCTTC
NA TRBJ2-5 NA TRBV7-9 13 CASSLAPRETQYF TGTGCCAGCAGCTTAGCCCCGAGGGAGACCCAGTACTTC
NA TRBJ1-5 TRBD1 TRBV2 15 CASSVETGGGQPQHF TGTGCCAGCAGTGTGGAGACAGGGGGCGGCCAGCCCCAGCATTTT
NA TRBJ2-5 TRBD1 TRBV25-1 12 CASAGTGKTQYF TGTGCCAGTGCCGGGACAGGGAAGACCCAGTACTTC
few TRBJ1-4 NA TRBV28 14 CASSQAGTQEKLFF TGTGCCAGCAGTCAAGCCGGGACACAAGAAAAACTGTTTTTT
once TRBJ1-2 TRBD1 TRBV5-1 15 CASSLGAGTGVGYTF TGCGCCAGCAGCTTGGGGGCCGGGACAGGGGTCGGCTACACCTTC
NA TRBJ2-1 TRBD2 TRBV9 14 CASSVGTSFNEQFF TGTGCCAGCAGCGTGGGGACTAGCTTCAATGAGCAGTTCTTC
few TRBJ2-2 NA TRBV15 15 CATSRGTQGTGELFF TGTGCCACCAGCAGGGGGACTCAGGGCACCGGGGAGCTGTTTTTT
NA TRBJ1-2 TRBD1 TRBV5-1 13 CASSAGQGTGYTF TGCGCCAGCAGCGCCGGACAGGGGACAGGCTACACCTTC
NA TRBJ2-7 TRBD1 TRBV2 13 CASRYRGSYEQYF TGTGCCAGCAGGTACAGGGGATCCTACGAGCAGTACTTC
once TRBJ2-7 TRBD1 TRBV7-3 15 CASSLRQGAVYEQYF TGTGCCAGCAGCTTAAGACAGGGGGCTGTTTACGAGCAGTACTTC
NA TRBJ1-1 NA TRBV15 13 CATSIDRNTEAFF TGTGCCACCAGCATAGACAGGAACACTGAAGCTTTCTTT
NA TRBJ1-6 NA TRBV27 14 CASRPGQTNSPLHF TGTGCCAGCAGACCAGGGCAGACAAATTCACCCCTCCACTTT
NA TRBJ2-1 NA TRBV29-1 15 CSGRLGTAGSHEQFF TGCAGCGGGCGGCTCGGGACAGCGGGTTCGCATGAGCAGTTCTTC
NA TRBJ1-1 TRBD1 TRBV12-3/TRBV12-4 12 CASSSRDREAFF TGTGCCAGCAGTTCCCGGGACAGGGAAGCTTTCTTT
once TRBJ1-5 TRBD1 TRBV27 13 CASSPSDRGPQHF TGTGCCAGCAGCCCCTCCGACAGGGGGCCCCAGCATTTT
NA TRBJ1-5 TRBD1 TRBV5-5 16 CASSLGTGVSNQPQHF TGTGCCAGCAGCTTAGGGACAGGGGTTAGCAATCAGCCCCAGCATTTT
few TRBJ1-4 NA TRBV3-1/TRBV3-2 12 CASSQYNEKLFF TGTGCCAGCAGCCAATATAATGAAAAACTGTTTTTT
once TRBJ1-5 NA TRBV2 14 CASSEGRSNQPQHF TGTGCCAGCAGTGAAGGTCGGAGCAATCAGCCCCAGCATTTT
once TRBJ2-1 NA TRBV5-6 15 CASSFGALSVNEQFF TGTGCCAGCAGCTTCGGAGCTTTATCCGTAAATGAGCAGTTCTTC
NA TRBJ1-1 TRBD1 TRBV12-3/TRBV12-4 13 CASSRDRVTEAFF TGTGCCAGCAGCCGGGACAGGGTCACTGAAGCTTTCTTT
NA TRBJ2-2 NA TRBV11-2 15 CASSSGTLNTGELFF TGTGCCAGCAGCTCCGGGACATTGAACACCGGGGAGCTGTTTTTT
few TRBJ1-1 NA TRBV2 14 CASSRGGGYTEAFF TGTGCCAGCAGCCGGGGTGGAGGGTATACTGAAGCTTTCTTT
NA TRBJ2-1 TRBD2 TRBV11-2 16 CASSLGAGAGFNEQFF TGTGCCAGCAGCTTAGGGGCGGGAGCGGGGTTCAATGAGCAGTTCTTC
NA TRBJ2-5 TRBD2 TRBV4-2 18 CASSQDQYLTSGQETQYF TGTGCCAGCAGCCAAGATCAATATCTAACTAGCGGCCAAGAGACCCAGTACTTC
NA TRBJ1-2 TRBD1 TRBV4-1 15 CASSQPGQGNLGYTF TGCGCCAGCAGCCAACCGGGACAGGGTAATTTAGGCTACACCTTC
NA TRBJ2-3 NA TRBV3-1/TRBV3-2 14 CASSPGRETDTQYF TGTGCCAGCAGCCCTGGTCGGGAGACAGATACGCAGTATTTT
once TRBJ1-4 NA TRBV19 14 CASGRAPMGEKLFF TGTGCCAGTGGTCGAGCGCCCATGGGTGAAAAACTGTTTTTT
NA TRBJ2-7 TRBD1 TRBV2 15 CASRDGTGFQYEQYF TGTGCCAGCAGGGACGGGACAGGCTTCCAATACGAGCAGTACTTC
NA TRBJ1-1 NA TRBV3-1/TRBV3-2 12 CASSQVQGIDFF TGTGCCAGCAGCCAAGTCCAGGGGATAGATTTCTTT
NA TRBJ1-2 TRBD1 TRBV4-1 20 CASSQYARTGGGHGSYGYTF TGCGCCAGCAGCCAATACGCTCGGACAGGGGGCGGGCATGGGTCCTATGGCTACACCTTC
NA TRBJ1-1 NA TRBV18 14 CASSPDSLNTEAFF TGTGCCAGCTCACCAGACTCTTTGAACACTGAAGCTTTCTTT
NA TRBJ2-1 TRBD2 TRBV19 19 CASSIGQNSLAGGPGEQFF TGTGCCAGTAGTATAGGACAGAACTCCCTAGCGGGGGGGCCTGGTGAGCAGTTCTTC
NA TRBJ1-2 NA TRBV3-1/TRBV3-2 14 CASSPPTVNYGYTF TGTGCCAGCAGCCCCCCGACAGTTAACTATGGCTACACCTTC
NA TRBJ1-1 TRBD1 TRBV3-1/TRBV3-2 15 CASSQGDRKNTEAFF TGTGCCAGCAGCCAAGGGGACAGAAAGAACACTGAAGCTTTCTTT
NA TRBJ1-5 TRBD1 TRBV2 12 CASSQGGGPQHF TGTGCCAGTTCACAGGGGGGTGGGCCCCAGCATTTT
NA TRBJ1-1 NA TRBV19 15 CASSLLAGEDTEAFF TGTGCCAGTAGTCTCCTAGCGGGTGAGGACACTGAAGCTTTCTTT
NA TRBJ1-5 TRBD1 TRBV9 15 CARRVGRGNNQPQHF TGTGCCAGGAGGGTTGGCAGGGGGAACAATCAGCCCCAGCATTTT
few TRBJ1-6 NA TRBV5-1 16 CASSLVGQGYNSPLHF TGCGCCAGCAGCTTGGTCGGACAAGGTTATAATTCACCCCTCCACTTT
NA TRBJ1-1 NA TRBV19 13 CASRAVRGAEAFF TGTGCCAGTAGGGCCGTCAGGGGCGCTGAAGCTTTCTTT
NA TRBJ2-1 TRBD1 TRBV6-5 13 CASSVHRGNEQFF TGTGCCAGCAGCGTACACAGGGGGAATGAGCAGTTCTTC
NA TRBJ1-1 TRBD1 TRBV2 15 CASTGQSRMNTEAFF TGTGCCTCCACGGGACAGTCTCGAATGAACACTGAAGCTTTCTTT
NA TRBJ1-2 NA TRBV30 13 CAWRAGQNYGYTF TGTGCCTGGAGGGCAGGACAAAACTATGGCTACACCTTC
NA TRBJ1-2 TRBD1 TRBV29-1 15 CSVSPTRGIDYGYTF TGCAGCGTTTCCCCGACCAGGGGGATCGACTATGGCTACACCTTC
NA TRBJ1-2 TRBD1 TRBV3-1/TRBV3-2 15 CASSQIPGTDHGYTF TGTGCCAGCAGCCAGATACCCGGGACAGACCATGGCTACACCTTC